Listed below are T cell receptor beta chains from one sample, sequenced in a study of blood T cells in healthy people across ages. Using its own MiXCR run on the 5' RACE reads, TCRdb lists one record per CDR3 protein. Among 580,000 or so distinct CDR3 sequences listed, roughly 48% were seen once. What was sequenced was blood. Every receptor here comes from a man aged 80 or over in good health. Both conserved end residues are part of each CDR3. D genes are given only for firm matches. Some rows mark clone size as missing; the rest say once, few, many or name a class of expanded clone.

j_gene | v_gene | d_gene | abundance | CDR3nt | CDR3aa
TRBJ1-1 | TRBV29-1 | TRBD1 | - | TGCAGCGTTGAAACTTCGGGACAGGGTACTGAAGCTTTCTTT | CSVETSGQGTEAFF
TRBJ2-5 | TRBV5-1 | TRBD2 | few | TGCGCCAGCAGCCCAATCCTCAGCGGGACGGAGACCCAGTACTTC | CASSPILSGTETQYF
TRBJ1-4 | TRBV12-3/TRBV12-4 | - | many | TGTGCCAGCAGACAGGGAGCAACTAATGAAAAACTGTTTTTT | CASRQGATNEKLFF
TRBJ2-1 | TRBV7-9 | - | few | TGTGCCAGCAGCTTACGGGGGGCCTCTCGGTACAATGAGCAGTTCTTC | CASSLRGASRYNEQFF
TRBJ1-6 | TRBV18 | - | - | TGTGCCAGCTCACACCGACAGGATAGCTCCTATAATTCACCCCTCCACTTT | CASSHRQDSSYNSPLHF
TRBJ1-2 | TRBV6-6 | - | many | TGTGCCAGCATTCCATCGGTGGGTGGAAACTATGGCTACACCTTC | CASIPSVGGNYGYTF
TRBJ1-2 | TRBV7-2 | TRBD1 | - | TGTGCCAGCAGCCCAGCCCCGACAGGGGGATTTAAGTATGGCTACACCTTC | CASSPAPTGGFKYGYTF
TRBJ2-7 | TRBV25-1 | - | - | TGTGCCAGCCCTTCCTACGAGCAGTACTTC | CASPSYEQYF
TRBJ2-1 | TRBV29-1 | - | few | TGCAGCGTTGATGGGGACGCCAGGGGCCGGTGGAATGAGCAGTTCTTC | CSVDGDARGRWNEQFF
TRBJ2-3 | TRBV7-2 | - | few | TGTGCCAGCAGCTTATTTTTAGCAGGGGAAGATACGCAGTATTTT | CASSLFLAGEDTQYF
TRBJ2-7 | TRBV7-9 | - | - | TGTGCCGCGGGGCGGAGACTAGGCCGCTCCTACGAGCAGTACTTC | CAAGRRLGRSYEQYF
TRBJ1-1 | TRBV18 | - | - | TGTGCCAACTCACCGGAAAGGTACGACAGTTCGGAAGCTTTCTTT | CANSPERYDSSEAFF
TRBJ1-1 | TRBV11-2 | - | - | TGTGCCAGCAGTTCACAGGGTGGATTTGCTGAAGCTTTCTTT | CASSSQGGFAEAFF
TRBJ1-1 | TRBV12-3/TRBV12-4 | - | - | TGTGCCAGCAGTTTGGGGTGGGGGGCTTTCTTT | CASSLGWGAFF
TRBJ1-2 | TRBV29-1 | TRBD1 | - | TGCAGCGTTGTTCTTGGGACAGGGGGATCCTCCACCTTC | CSVVLGTGGSSTF
TRBJ2-1 | TRBV7-9 | TRBD1 | - | TGTGCCAGCAGCCCCAGGAACAGGGGTGCCAATGAGCAGTTCTTC | CASSPRNRGANEQFF
TRBJ2-1 | TRBV5-1 | TRBD2 | - | TGCGCCAGCAGCTTGGCCTGGCGGGAGGGTGGTAATGAGCAGTTCTTC | CASSLAWREGGNEQFF
TRBJ1-1 | TRBV20-1 | TRBD1 | - | TGCAGTGCTAAGAAGGACCAAACAGGGGGACTTGAAGCTTTCTTT | CSAKKDQTGGLEAFF
TRBJ2-7 | TRBV10-3 | TRBD1 | many | TGTGCCATCAATACAGGGGACTACGAGCAGTACTTC | CAINTGDYEQYF
TRBJ2-5 | TRBV4-1 | TRBD2 | - | TGCGCCAGCAGCCAAGGGCTAGCGGGGATCGAGACCCAGTACTTC | CASSQGLAGIETQYF
TRBJ2-1 | TRBV18 | TRBD1 | - | TGTGCCAGCTCAACTCTCGGACAGGGCCCACCCTACAATGAGCAGTTCTTC | CASSTLGQGPPYNEQFF
TRBJ1-6 | TRBV6-5 | TRBD1 | many | TGTGCCAGCAGTTTGGGGACAGGGAGGGATAATTCACCCCTCCACTTT | CASSLGTGRDNSPLHF
TRBJ2-3 | TRBV10-2 | TRBD2 | - | TGCGCCAGCAGGGGAGGTGCGGGGGTTAGCACAGATACGCAGTATTTT | CASRGGAGVSTDTQYF
TRBJ2-7 | TRBV5-1 | TRBD1 | few | TGCGCCAGCAGCCCCACAGGGGGCCAGTACGAGCAGTACTTC | CASSPTGGQYEQYF
TRBJ2-7 | TRBV20-1 | TRBD2 | few | TGCAGTGGTCTGAAGCGGGAGGGCCTGTCCGAGCAGTACTTC | CSGLKREGLSEQYF
TRBJ1-5 | TRBV4-3 | - | - | TGCGCCAGCAGCCAACGGTCGGGAGGTCAGCCCCAGCATTTT | CASSQRSGGQPQHF
TRBJ2-7 | TRBV6-2/TRBV6-3 | TRBD2 | once | TGTGCCAGCAGTCGGCTAGCGGGAGTAATTGGGGGTTCCGAGCAGTACTTC | CASSRLAGVIGGSEQYF
TRBJ2-1 | TRBV7-3 | TRBD2 | few | TGTGCCAGCAGCTTCGTAGCTGGGGGGGGGAATGAGCAGTTCTTC | CASSFVAGGGNEQFF
TRBJ2-1 | TRBV12-3/TRBV12-4 | - | once | TGTGCCAGCACCTCGCTCCTTAGCTCCTACAATGAGCAGTTCTTC | CASTSLLSSYNEQFF
TRBJ2-3 | TRBV4-3 | TRBD2 | - | TGCGCCAGCAGCCAAGATCAGAGAGCGGGGAGGGACACAGATACGCAGTATTTT | CASSQDQRAGRDTDTQYF
TRBJ2-6 | TRBV6-2/TRBV6-3 | - | - | TGTGCCAGCAGTTACCCCGGTGCTGGGGCCAACGTCCTGACTTTC | CASSYPGAGANVLTF
TRBJ1-2 | TRBV28 | - | - | TGTGCCAGCAGTTCCGGACCCGAAATCTATGGCTACACCTTC | CASSSGPEIYGYTF
TRBJ2-7 | TRBV6-5 | TRBD2 | few | TGTGCCAGCAGGGGAGGGTCTTTTCTCGAGCAGTACTTC | CASRGGSFLEQYF
TRBJ2-3 | TRBV29-1 | TRBD2 | - | TGCAGCGCGGGAGGAACCTATACGCAGTATTTT | CSAGGTYTQYF
TRBJ2-7 | TRBV7-2 | - | - | TGTGCCAGCAGCACCTACCACGAGCAGTACTTC | CASSTYHEQYF
TRBJ2-7 | TRBV7-2 | - | - | TGTGCCAGCGGCTTGGGACGGGAAAGCTCCTACGAGCAGTACTTC | CASGLGRESSYEQYF
TRBJ2-5 | TRBV7-9 | TRBD2 | - | TGTGCCAGCACCGCCTACAACCCTAGCGGTGAGACCCAGTACTTC | CASTAYNPSGETQYF
TRBJ2-7 | TRBV30 | - | - | TGTGCCTGGGGACCGGGAAACTCCTACGAGCAGTACTTC | CAWGPGNSYEQYF
TRBJ2-5 | TRBV20-1 | TRBD2 | - | TGCAGTGCTCGAAGGCGGACTAGCGGCCAAGAGACCCAGTACTTC | CSARRRTSGQETQYF
TRBJ1-4 | TRBV9 | - | - | TGTGCCAGCAGCGCCCCTTCCTGGGGGCGGCGGTGGTATCGAACCACTAATGAAAAACTGTTTTTT | CASSAPSWGRRWYRTTNEKLFF
TRBJ2-7 | TRBV21-1 | - | - | TGTGCCAGCAGCAAAACTCACCGTAACAGCTACGAGCAGTACTTC | CASSKTHRNSYEQYF
TRBJ2-5 | TRBV5-1 | - | - | TGCGCCAGCAGCTTGGTCCAAGCCGCTCAAGAGACCCAGTACTTC | CASSLVQAAQETQYF